Below are 30 T cell receptor beta chains sequenced from a single sample in a study of T cells after yellow fever vaccination. TCRdb recomputed calls from the 5' RACE reads with MiXCR, one row per CDR3 protein. The table has a few hundred thousand distinct CDR3 sequences, 4.1% seen once. The sequenced sample was PBMCs, obtained 5 days after the yellow fever booster vaccination. These receptor sequences come from a man between 18 and 35 years old who received the YFV17D yellow fever vaccine.

In this sample, this clonotype turned up a few times. The gene calls are TRBV19 and TRBJ1-2; tentatively, D is TRBD1 (5 bases). Germline loops: CDR1 LNHDA, CDR2 SQIVND (reference sequence). Trimming stripped 6 bases from V and 2 bases from J, with 16 bases between. The CDR3 contains 15 residues. CDR3 DNA: TGTGCCAGTAGAGGCTGGGACGGTCAGAACTATGGCTACACCTTC. Protein product: CASRGWDGQNYGYTF.

This chain joins TRBV5-1 and TRBJ2-3; D is tentatively TRBD1 or TRBD2 (5 bases each). Deletions cut 4 bases from V and 10 bases from J, with 19 bases between. The CDR3 consists of 14 residues. Looked up from germline, CDR1 is SGHRS and CDR2 is YFSETQ. CDR3 in DNA: TGCGCCAGCAGCCCTGCCGGGACGACAGACTCGCAGTATTTT. Its translation is CASSPAGTTDSQYF.

This clonotype appeared many times. The chain links TRBV9 to TRBJ1-1; D not resolved. Germline values: CDR1 SGDLS, CDR2 YYNGEE. Trimming stripped 0 bases from V and 1 base from J, with 7 bases between. This CDR3 region has 14 residues. The CDR3 sequence: CASSVAGTNTEAFF. As DNA, the CDR3 is TGTGCCAGCAGCGTAGCCGGAACGAACACTGAAGCTTTCTTT. Combining the CDR3 with reference TRBV9 and TRBJ1-1 gives the whole variable domain DSGVTQTPKHLITATGQRVTLRCSPRSGDLSVYWYQQSLDQGLQFLIQYYNGEERAKGNILERFSAQQFPDLHSELNLSSLELGDSALYFCASSVAGTNTEAFFGQGTRLTVV.

The CDR3 region has the DNA TGTGCCAGCTCAGAGGGGGGCACCTCCTACGAGCAGTACTTC. Translated: CASSEGGTSYEQYF. The V and J genes are TRBV18 and TRBJ2-7; D could derive from TRBD1 or TRBD2 (6 bases each). CDR3 length: 14 residues. V shed 5 bases and J shed 0 bases, with 11 bases lying between them. Germline CDR1 is KGHSH and CDR2 is LQKENI.

The chain recombines TRBV5-1 with TRBJ1-1, with a weak D call TRBD1 (6 bases). V was pared by 4 bases and J by 1 base, with 11 bases between. CDR3 size: 14 residues. In germline, CDR1 is SGHRS, CDR2 YFSETQ. CDR3 residues: CASSPDSRNTEAFF. The CDR3 DNA sequence: TGCGCCAGCAGCCCGGACAGTCGGAACACTGAAGCTTTCTTT.

The J gene is TRBJ2-7, the V gene TRBV7-9; 12 nucleotides align to TRBD2. CDR1 SEHNR and CDR2 FQNEAQ come from the germline V gene (reference sequence). CDR3 length equals 16 residues. V dropped 5 bases and J dropped 4; count of bases not matched to a gene: 9. The chain's CDR3 is CASSTHRLAGGYEQYF. CDR3 in DNA: TGTGCCAGCAGCACCCACCGCCTAGCGGGGGGGTACGAGCAGTACTTC.

CDR3 DNA: TGTGCCAGCAGCTTGGGGGAGACCCATGAGCAGTTCTTC. Encoded protein: CASSLGETHEQFF. This rearrangement joins TRBV11-2 to TRBJ2-1; the D gene could be TRBD1 or TRBD2 (5 bases each). This CDR3 is 13 amino acids long. Germline lookup yields CDR1 SGHAT and CDR2 FQNNGV. Between the trimmed V and J ends, which lost 3 bases and 8 bases, there was a span of 11 bases.

This clonotype has a count of ten or more. The rearrangement joins TRBV7-2 to TRBJ2-1; D not resolved. This CDR3 comprises 15 residues. V lost 4 bases, J lost 5 bases, and 15 bases lay in between. Germline V gene lookup returns CDR1 SGHTA and CDR2 FQGNSA. The CDR3 DNA reads as TGTGCCAGCAGCTCGCGGTTGGACGAGGACAATGAGCAGTTCTTC. It translates to CASSSRLDEDNEQFF.

This clonotype turned up a few times. This rearrangement joins TRBV20-1 to TRBJ2-4; TRBD2 matches 15 bases. The J segment lost 0 bases and the V segment lost 3 bases, leaving 6 bases of the junction unmatched. Germline V gives CDR1 DFQATT, CDR2 SNEGSKA (reference sequence). The CDR3 is made up of 18 amino acids. This chain's CDR3 is CSASSGLAGGIAKNIQYF. In DNA, the CDR3 is TGCAGTGCTAGTTCAGGACTAGCGGGGGGGATAGCCAAAAACATTCAGTACTTC.

There are a few counts of this clonotype. This rearrangement joins TRBV20-1 to TRBJ1-1; 7 nucleotides agree with TRBD1. The trim removed 2 bases at V and 3 bases at J, leaving 0 bases unmatched. Per the germline V gene, CDR1 is DFQATT and CDR2 is SNEGSKA (reference sequence). The CDR3 extends over 12 amino acids. CDR3 region: CSARTGDTEAFF. The DNA of the CDR3 is TGCAGTGCTAGAACAGGGGACACTGAAGCTTTCTTT.

J is TRBJ2-7 and V is TRBV18; TRBD1 aligns across 8 bases. Germline V gives CDR1 KGHSH, CDR2 LQKENI. There are 15 residues in the CDR3. V lost 0 bases, J lost 3 bases, and 4 bases stayed unmatched. The chain's CDR3 is CASSPPGQALYEQYF. CDR3 DNA: TGTGCCAGCTCACCACCGGGACAGGCGCTCTACGAGCAGTACTTC. Filled out from reference TRBV18 and TRBJ2-7, the complete variable domain reads NAGVMQNPRHLVRRRGQEARLRCSPMKGHSHVYWYRQLPEEGLKFMVYLQKENIIDESGMPKERFSAEFPKEGPSILRIQQVVRGDSAAYFCASSPPGQALYEQYFGPGTRLTVT.

This clonotype was counted ten times or more. This chain links TRBV7-2 with TRBJ2-5; D tentatively fits TRBD1 or TRBD2 (6 bases each). The length of the CDR3 is 14 residues. The ends were cut back, 7 bases at V and 5 bases at J, with 17 bases in the middle. From germline, CDR1 is SGHTA and CDR2 FQGNSA. The CDR3 protein is CASTHGGLRETQYF. The CDR3 DNA sequence: TGTGCCAGCACCCACGGGGGCCTCCGGGAGACCCAGTACTTC.

This chain links TRBV5-1 with TRBJ2-1; D gene ambiguous. The CDR3 has 13 residues. CDR1 SGHRS and CDR2 YFSETQ come from the germline V gene. Trimming stripped 0 bases from V and 9 bases from J, with 10 bases between. The CDR3 sequence is CASSLAKAGEQFF. CDR3 coding DNA: TGCGCCAGCAGCTTGGCCAAGGCAGGTGAGCAGTTCTTC.

The genes are TRBV12-3 or TRBV12-4 and TRBJ2-1; unclear D gene. This CDR3 region has 14 residues. V lost 4 bases and J lost 3, with 10 bases in between. CDR3 residues: CASSSYALYNEQFF. The DNA for the CDR3 is TGTGCCAGCAGTTCATATGCTCTCTACAATGAGCAGTTCTTC.

This clonotype was seen only a few times. The chain recombines TRBV24-1 with TRBJ2-5; D possibly corresponds to TRBD2 (6 bases). Germline V lookup: CDR1 KGHDR, CDR2 SFDVKD. The CDR3 length is 15 residues. V was clipped by 3 bases and J by 4 bases, with 14 bases between them. CDR3 sequence (DNA): TGTGCCACCAGTGATGTGCACTCGGGAGCAGAGACCCAGTACTTC. As protein: CATSDVHSGAETQYF.

The V gene is TRBV12-3 or TRBV12-4, the J gene TRBJ1-4, with 7 bases identical to TRBD1. The trim removed 6 bases at V and 2 bases at J, leaving 3 bases unmatched. CDR3 size: 14 residues. CDR3 sequence: CASSTGVTNEKLFF. The CDR3 DNA is TGTGCCAGCAGCACAGGGGTGACTAATGAAAAACTGTTTTTT.

The chain links TRBV15 to TRBJ2-6; D is unclear. The germline gives CDR1 LNHNV, CDR2 YYDKDF (reference sequence). The CDR3 contains 14 residues. V was shortened by 4 bases and J by 0 bases, with 4 bases between the two germline ends. The CDR3 sequence: CATSIGSGANVLTF. The CDR3 region has the DNA TGTGCCACCAGCATCGGCTCTGGGGCCAACGTCCTGACTTTC.

This clonotype was recorded a few times. J is TRBJ1-5 and V is TRBV4-1; D is ambiguous. This CDR3 has 15 amino acids. From germline, CDR1 is MGHRA and CDR2 YSYEKL. Deletions cut 1 base from V and 0 bases from J, with 7 bases between. This CDR3 reads CASSQAANSNQPQHF. For the CDR3, the DNA is TGCGCCAGCAGCCAAGCCGCCAATAGCAATCAGCCCCAGCATTTT.

V gene TRBV14 combines with J gene TRBJ1-1; possibly TRBD1 for D (6 bases). The CDR3 extends over 13 amino acids. V was clipped by 4 bases and J by 4 bases, with 10 bases between them. Germline loops: CDR1 SGHDN, CDR2 FVKESK. Written as DNA, the CDR3 is TGTGCCAGCAGCCTAGGACAGCGCACTGAAGCTTTCTTT. It codes for CASSLGQRTEAFF.

There are many counts of this clonotype. The genes are TRBV12-3 or TRBV12-4 and TRBJ2-2, with D tentatively TRBD2 (5 bases). The CDR3 has 14 amino acids. The ends were cut back, 3 bases at V and 4 bases at J, with 9 bases in the middle. The CDR3, as DNA: TGTGCCAGCAGTTTCAGCGGACCCACCGGGGAGCTGTTTTTT. This codes for CASSFSGPTGELFF.

This clonotype occurred a few times. J is TRBJ2-5 and V is TRBV5-1; no firm D call. The CDR3 length is 15 residues. Trimming took 0 bases from V and 0 from J, leaving 9 bases between them. Per germline, CDR1 SGHRS and CDR2 YFSETQ. CDR3: CASSLEEMYQETQYF. The CDR3 bases are TGCGCCAGCAGCTTGGAAGAAATGTACCAAGAGACCCAGTACTTC.

This clonotype has ten or more counts. The gene calls are TRBV12-3 or TRBV12-4 and TRBJ2-1; 9 positions agree with TRBD1. The junction had 5 bases not matched to a gene; V was cut back by 7 bases and J by 7 bases. The CDR3 covers 13 residues. The CDR3 loop is CASTLTGGNEQFF. The CDR3 nucleotides are TGTGCCAGCACCCTGACAGGGGGTAATGAGCAGTTCTTC.

This clonotype came up many times. The chain combines TRBV7-2 with TRBJ1-3; D unresolved. CDR3 length: 16 amino acids. V was trimmed by 2 bases and J by 4 bases, leaving 15 bases between them. CDR1 SGHTA and CDR2 FQGNSA come from the germline V gene. The DNA for the CDR3 is TGTGCCAGCAGCTTAATAATAAACCTGGGCGGAAACACCATATATTTT. This translates into CASSLIINLGGNTIYF.

The gene calls are TRBV28 and TRBJ2-3; D unresolved. Looked up from germline, CDR1 is MDHEN and CDR2 is SYDVKM. The CDR3 is 15 residues long. V was pared by 3 bases and J by 3 bases, with 13 bases between. CDR3 region: CASSFLHDNTDTQYF. Here the CDR3 DNA reads TGTGCCAGCAGTTTCCTTCATGACAATACAGATACGCAGTATTTT.

This clonotype was seen many times. The chain is built from TRBV27 and TRBJ1-1, with D tentatively TRBD1 (6 bases). The V end was cut by 6 bases, the J end by 6 bases, with 17 bases between. CDR1 is MNHEY and CDR2 is SMNVEV in the germline V gene (reference sequence). This CDR3 is 14 amino acids long. The chain's CDR3 is CASSLGRGKAEAFF. The CDR3 DNA reads as TGTGCCAGCAGCCTGGGCAGGGGTAAGGCTGAAGCTTTCTTT.

The rearrangement uses TRBV15 and TRBJ2-3; 9 bases align to TRBD2. The CDR3 runs to 16 residues. The V segment lost 1 base and the J segment 4 bases; nucleotides outside the gene matches: 6. Germline loops: CDR1 LNHNV, CDR2 YYDKDF (reference sequence). The CDR3 is CATSRGGRGGSDTQYF. CDR3 DNA sequence: TGTGCCACCAGCAGAGGGGGGCGGGGGGGCTCAGATACGCAGTATTTT.

The chain links TRBV19 to TRBJ2-1, with a possible D match to TRBD1 (6 bases). V gave up 7 bases and J gave up 8 bases, with 18 bases separating them. This CDR3 comprises 14 residues. Germline CDR1 is LNHDA and CDR2 is SQIVND (reference sequence). The CDR3 is CASNIQGSSDEQFF. The CDR3 DNA reads TGTGCCAGTAATATTCAGGGGTCTTCGGATGAGCAGTTCTTC.

This clonotype was counted ten times or more. This chain connects TRBV4-1 to TRBJ1-2, with D possibly being TRBD1 (5 bases). Between the trimmed V and J ends, which lost 1 base and 8 bases, there was a span of 14 bases. The length of the CDR3 is 14 residues. Germline-derived CDR1 and CDR2 are MGHRA and YSYEKL. The CDR3 loop reads CASSQVSGLGGYTF. In DNA form, the CDR3 reads TGCGCCAGCAGCCAAGTTTCAGGGCTGGGCGGCTACACCTTC.

J is TRBJ2-1 and V is TRBV24-1; D might be TRBD1 (6 bases). The CDR3 runs to 12 residues. V lost 4 bases and J 13 bases, leaving 13 bases between the germline ends. Germline CDR1 and CDR2: KGHDR and SFDVKD. The CDR3 nucleotides read TGTGCCACCAGTGAAGTCAGGGGACGCCAGTTCTTC. As protein: CATSEVRGRQFF.

This clonotype was counted ten times or more. The rearrangement links TRBV4-1 to TRBJ2-2; 8 nucleotides match TRBD2. The CDR3 runs 16 residues. Germline V gives CDR1 MGHRA, CDR2 YSYEKL. The V gene end was trimmed by 0 bases and the J gene end by 2 bases; junction bases not matched to a gene: 2. CDR3 nucleotide sequence: TGCGCCAGCAGCCAAGATGCGGGGGGCAACACCGGGGAGCTGTTTTTT. Translated: CASSQDAGGNTGELFF.